A selection of T cell receptor beta chains follows, all from one sample in a study of monozygotic twins with inflammatory bowel disease. TCRdb re-called the 5' RACE reads and catalogs CDR3 proteins one per entry, DNA excluded. Its table records some 89,000 distinct CDR3 sequences. Sequences were obtained from blood. Source of these receptors: a human donor with ulcerative colitis or Crohn's disease, or a healthy co-twin of an affected twin (not recorded which). Each CDR3 is given with its conserved first and last residue.

J | V | CDR3
TRBJ2-7 | TRBV4-1 | CASSQEVEGRNYEQYF
TRBJ1-2 | TRBV3-1 | CASSQVPTDGYTF
TRBJ2-1 | TRBV20-1 | CSAYTYSYNEQFF
TRBJ1-1 | TRBV7-8 | CASSPSRGTEAFF
TRBJ2-3 | TRBV7-9 | CASSTPGHSTDTQYF
TRBJ2-7 | TRBV3-1 | CASSTQGAYEQYF
TRBJ2-3 | TRBV20-1 | CSATGQGWADTQYF
TRBJ2-3 | TRBV20-1 | CSAQTHRGDADTQYF
TRBJ1-2 | TRBV3-1 | CASSRRDYGYTF
TRBJ1-4 | TRBV7-8 | CASSLENRVSEKLFF
TRBJ1-4 | TRBV6-1 | CASSEGSRATNEKLFF
TRBJ2-1 | TRBV5-1 | CASTSGVYNEQFF
TRBJ2-7 | TRBV5-5 | CASSWATSGTYEQYF
TRBJ2-3 | TRBV18 | CASSRETRTDTQYF
TRBJ2-7 | TRBV3-1 | CASSDNYREYEQYF